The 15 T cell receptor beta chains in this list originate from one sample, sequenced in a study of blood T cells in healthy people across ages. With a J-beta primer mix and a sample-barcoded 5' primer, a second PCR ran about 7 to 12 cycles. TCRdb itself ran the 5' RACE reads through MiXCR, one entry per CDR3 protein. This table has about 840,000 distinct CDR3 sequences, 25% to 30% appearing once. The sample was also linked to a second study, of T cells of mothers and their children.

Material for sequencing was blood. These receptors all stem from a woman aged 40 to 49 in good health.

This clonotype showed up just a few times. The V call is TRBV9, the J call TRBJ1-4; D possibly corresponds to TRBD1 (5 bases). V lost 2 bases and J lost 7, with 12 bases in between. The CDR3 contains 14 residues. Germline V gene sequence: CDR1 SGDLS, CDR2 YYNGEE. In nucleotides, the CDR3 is TGTGCCAGCAGCGTGGGACGGGGAGGTGAAAAACTGTTTTTT. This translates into CASSVGRGGEKLFF.

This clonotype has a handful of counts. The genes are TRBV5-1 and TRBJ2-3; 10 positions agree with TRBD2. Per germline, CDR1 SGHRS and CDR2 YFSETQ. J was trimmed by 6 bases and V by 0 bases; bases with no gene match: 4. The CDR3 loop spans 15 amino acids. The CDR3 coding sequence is TGCGCCAGCAGCTTGGAGCGGGGGGGCCTGGATACGCAGTATTTT. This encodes CASSLERGGLDTQYF.

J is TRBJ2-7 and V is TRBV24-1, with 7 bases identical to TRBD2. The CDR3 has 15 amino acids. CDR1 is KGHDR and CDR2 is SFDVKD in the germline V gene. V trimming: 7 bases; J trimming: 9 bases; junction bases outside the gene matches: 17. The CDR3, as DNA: TGTGCCACCAGAGACCCGGGACTACGAACTTGCGGGCAGTACTTC. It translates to CATRDPGLRTCGQYF.

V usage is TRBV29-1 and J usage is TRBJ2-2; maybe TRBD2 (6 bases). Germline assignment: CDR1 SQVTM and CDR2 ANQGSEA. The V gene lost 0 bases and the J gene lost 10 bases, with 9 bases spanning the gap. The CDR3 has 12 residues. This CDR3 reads CSVEDGGLELFF. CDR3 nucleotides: TGCAGCGTTGAAGACGGGGGATTGGAGCTGTTTTTT.

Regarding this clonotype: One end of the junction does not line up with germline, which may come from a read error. The CDR3 region has the DNA TGTGCCAGTAGCTTAGGCGGGGGCCTTAGCTCCTACGAGCAGTACTTC. It specifies CASSLGGGLSSYEQYF. This sequence joins TRBV7-2 and TRBJ2-7; perhaps TRBD2 as D (7 bases). This CDR3 is 16 amino acids long. Germline values: CDR1 SGHTA, CDR2 FQGNSA.

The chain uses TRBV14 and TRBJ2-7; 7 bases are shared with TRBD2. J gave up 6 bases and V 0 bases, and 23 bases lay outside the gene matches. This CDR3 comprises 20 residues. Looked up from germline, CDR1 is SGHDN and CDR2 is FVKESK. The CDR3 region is CASSQDYEEGTGLESLEQYF. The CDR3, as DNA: TGTGCCAGCAGCCAAGATTATGAAGAGGGAACCGGACTAGAGTCCCTCGAGCAGTACTTC.

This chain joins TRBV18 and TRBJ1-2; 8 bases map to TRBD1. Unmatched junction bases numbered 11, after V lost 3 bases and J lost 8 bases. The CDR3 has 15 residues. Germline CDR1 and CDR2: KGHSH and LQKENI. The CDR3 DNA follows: TGTGCCAGCTCACCCATGCGACAGGGGAGAGAAGGCTACACCTTC. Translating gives CASSPMRQGREGYTF.

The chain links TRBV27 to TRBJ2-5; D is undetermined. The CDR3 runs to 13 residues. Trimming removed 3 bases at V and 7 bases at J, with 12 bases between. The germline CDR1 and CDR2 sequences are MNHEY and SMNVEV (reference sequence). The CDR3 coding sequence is TGTGCCAGCAGTTTTAATTTGGGCAGGACCCAGTACTTC. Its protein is CASSFNLGRTQYF.

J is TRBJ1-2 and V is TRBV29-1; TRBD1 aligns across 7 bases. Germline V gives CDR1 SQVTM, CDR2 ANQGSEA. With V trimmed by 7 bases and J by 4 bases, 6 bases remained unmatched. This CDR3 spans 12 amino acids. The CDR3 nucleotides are TGCAGCGCCCAGGGGGGTGTCTATGGCTACACCTTC. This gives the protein CSAQGGVYGYTF.

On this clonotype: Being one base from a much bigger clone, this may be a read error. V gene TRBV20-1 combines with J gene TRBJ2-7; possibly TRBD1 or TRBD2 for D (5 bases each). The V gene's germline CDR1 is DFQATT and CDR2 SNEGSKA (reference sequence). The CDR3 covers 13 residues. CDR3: CSARQDGTYGQYF. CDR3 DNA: TGCAGTGCTAGACAGGACGGGACCTACGGGCAGTACTTC.

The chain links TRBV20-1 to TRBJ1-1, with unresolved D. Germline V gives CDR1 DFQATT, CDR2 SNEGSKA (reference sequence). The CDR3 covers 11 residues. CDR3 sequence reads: CMAGLNTEAFF. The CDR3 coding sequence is TGCATGGCAGGATTGAACACTGAAGCTTTCTTT.

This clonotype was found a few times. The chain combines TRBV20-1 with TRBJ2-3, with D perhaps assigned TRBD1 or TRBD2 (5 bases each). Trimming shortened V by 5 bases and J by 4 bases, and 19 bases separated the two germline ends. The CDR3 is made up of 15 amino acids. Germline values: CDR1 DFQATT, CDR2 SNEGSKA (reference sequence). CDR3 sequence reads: CSASLVGVGADTQYF. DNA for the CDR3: TGCAGTGCTTCCTTAGTCGGGGTAGGGGCAGATACGCAGTATTTT.

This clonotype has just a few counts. The CDR3 protein is CASSYGAGGYKPQHF. As DNA, the CDR3 is TGTGCCAGCAGTTATGGAGCGGGTGGTTATAAGCCCCAGCATTTT. The chain links TRBV6-6 to TRBJ1-5; D is uncertain. CDR1 and CDR2 (germline): MNHNY, SVGAGI (reference sequence). The CDR3 is made up of 15 amino acids. V was shortened by 3 bases and J by 8 bases, with 17 bases between the two germline ends.

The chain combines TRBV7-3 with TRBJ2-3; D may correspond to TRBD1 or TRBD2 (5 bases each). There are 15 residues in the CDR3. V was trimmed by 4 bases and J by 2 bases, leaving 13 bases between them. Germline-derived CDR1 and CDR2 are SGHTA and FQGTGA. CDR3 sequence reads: CASSSPGAPTDTQYF. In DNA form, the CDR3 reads TGTGCCAGCAGCTCCCCCGGGGCGCCCACAGATACGCAGTATTTT. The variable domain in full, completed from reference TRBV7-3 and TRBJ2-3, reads GAGVSQTPSNKVTEKGKYVELRCDPISGHTALYWYRQSLGQGPEFLIYFQGTGAADDSGLPNDRFFAVRPEGSVSTLKIQRTERGDSAVYLCASSSPGAPTDTQYFGPGTRLTVL.

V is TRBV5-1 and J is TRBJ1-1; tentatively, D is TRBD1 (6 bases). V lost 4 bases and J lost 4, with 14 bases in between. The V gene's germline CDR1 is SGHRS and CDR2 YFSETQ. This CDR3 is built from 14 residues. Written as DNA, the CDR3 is TGCGCCAGCAGCCCGGACAGCGGTGGCACTGAAGCTTTCTTT. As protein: CASSPDSGGTEAFF.